The rows below give T cell receptor beta chains drawn from one sample of a study of cytomegalovirus exposure and HLA in healthy donors. Assay used: immunoSEQ multiplex PCR; TCRdb lists only in-frame clones, some missing. The sample records tens of thousands of clones, 80% to 90% being singletons. Sequenced input: PBMCs. The source is a human donor in good health. Both conserved end residues are part of each CDR3. The D gene is left open where the match is weak. Size values are once, few and many counts, or a class for expanded clones, and some rows have none.

J: TRBJ2-3; D: TRBD2; V: TRBV6-4; size: -; length: 16; DNA: TGTGCCAGCAGCGCTCTAGCGGGGACTAGCACAGATACGCAGTATTTT; CDR3: CASSALAGTSTDTQYF
J: TRBJ1-1; D: TRBD1; V: TRBV18; size: -; length: 14; DNA: TGTGCCAGCTCACGTGGGACAGGGGGTACTGAAGCTTTCTTT; CDR3: CASSRGTGGTEAFF
J: TRBJ2-1; D: TRBD2; V: TRBV5-1; size: -; length: 17; DNA: TGCGCCAGCAGCCCTCTAGCGGGGGAAAGCTCCTACAATGAGCAGTTCTTC; CDR3: CASSPLAGESSYNEQFF
J: TRBJ1-1; D: -; V: TRBV27; size: -; length: 13; DNA: TGTGCCAGCAGTCCTAGGGGCGGCAGGGCATCTTTCTTT; CDR3: CASSPRGGRASFF
J: TRBJ2-1; D: TRBD2; V: TRBV7-9; size: once; length: 19; DNA: TGTGCCAGCAGCTTAGTGTCCTCTTGGGTAGCGGGGGACTACAATGAGCAGTTCTTC; CDR3: CASSLVSSWVAGDYNEQFF
J: TRBJ1-2; D: -; V: TRBV7-9; size: -; length: 13; DNA: TGTGCCAGCAGCCCAGGGAGGCTATGGGGCTACACCTTC; CDR3: CASSPGRLWGYTF
J: TRBJ2-2; D: -; V: TRBV5-8; size: -; length: 15; DNA: TGTGCCAGCAGCTTTATGCGGGGGAACACCGGGGAGCTGTTTTTT; CDR3: CASSFMRGNTGELFF
J: TRBJ1-1; D: -; V: TRBV7-6; size: -; length: 15; DNA: TGTGCCAGCAGCTTGAAGGTAGGGGCGAACACTGAAGCTTTCTTT; CDR3: CASSLKVGANTEAFF
J: TRBJ1-2; D: -; V: TRBV7-2; size: -; length: 14; DNA: TGTGCCAGCTCAAGTGGGGGGGCACGCTATGGCTACACCTTC; CDR3: CASSSGGARYGYTF
J: TRBJ2-3; D: TRBD2; V: TRBV10-3; size: -; length: 15; DNA: TGTGCCACCCGAGGGTCCAGCGGGGCCGGATATACGCAGTATTTT; CDR3: CATRGSSGAGYTQYF
J: TRBJ2-3; D: -; V: TRBV19; size: once; length: 14; DNA: TGTGCCAGTAGTATCGGTCTAGAGGCAGATACGCAGTATTTT; CDR3: CASSIGLEADTQYF
J: TRBJ1-1; D: -; V: TRBV2; size: -; length: 13; DNA: TGTGCCAGCAGTGTGACAGGGAACACTGAAGCTTTCTTT; CDR3: CASSVTGNTEAFF
J: TRBJ2-7; D: TRBD1; V: TRBV5-1; size: few; length: 14; DNA: TGCGCCAGCAGTACCCGGGACAGGGGTGACGAGCAGTACTTC; CDR3: CASSTRDRGDEQYF
J: TRBJ2-5; D: TRBD1; V: TRBV5-1; size: -; length: 15; DNA: TGCGCCAGCAGCTTGGGGGGACAGGTCCAGGGGACCCAGTACTTC; CDR3: CASSLGGQVQGTQYF
J: TRBJ1-2; D: -; V: TRBV5-4; size: -; length: 16; DNA: TGTGCCAGCAGCTTAAAGGGGCAGGTGACAACTGGGGGCTACACCTTC; CDR3: CASSLKGQVTTGGYTF
J: TRBJ2-7; D: TRBD1; V: TRBV7-8; size: -; length: 15; DNA: TGTGCCAGCAGCCCGGGACAGGTTCGATCCTACGAGCAGTACTTC; CDR3: CASSPGQVRSYEQYF
J: TRBJ2-6; D: -; V: TRBV7-8; size: -; length: 15; DNA: TGTGCCAGCAGGGTAGGGGGTTCTGGGGCCAACGTCCTGACTTTC; CDR3: CASRVGGSGANVLTF